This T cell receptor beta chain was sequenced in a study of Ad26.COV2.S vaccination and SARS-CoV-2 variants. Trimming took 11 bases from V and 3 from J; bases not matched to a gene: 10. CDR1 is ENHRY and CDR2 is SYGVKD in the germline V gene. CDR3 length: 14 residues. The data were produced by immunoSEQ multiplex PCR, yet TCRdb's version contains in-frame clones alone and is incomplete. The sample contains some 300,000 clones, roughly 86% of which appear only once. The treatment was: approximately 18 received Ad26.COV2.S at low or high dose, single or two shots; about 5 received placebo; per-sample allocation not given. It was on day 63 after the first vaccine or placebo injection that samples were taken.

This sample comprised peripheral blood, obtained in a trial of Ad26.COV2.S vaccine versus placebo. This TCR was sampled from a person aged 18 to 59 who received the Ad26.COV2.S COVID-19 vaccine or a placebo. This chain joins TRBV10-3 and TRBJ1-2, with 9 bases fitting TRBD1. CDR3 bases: TGTGCCCTCACAGCCTGGACAGGGGACTATGGCTACACCTTC. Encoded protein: CALTAWTGDYGYTF.